These T cell receptor beta chains were read from a single sample in a study of CD8+ T cells in alopecia areata. Method: immunoSEQ multiplex PCR; TCRdb's copy keeps in-frame clones and lacks some. The sample comprises over 200,000 clones, 55% to 70% of which are singletons, and around 4% rests with the top ten. The source material was CD4+ T cells sorted from blood, sampled at week 4, from a patient treated with tofacitinib. The receptors were gathered from a human donor with alopecia areata. Each CDR3 is given without its conserved first and last residue. A D gene is named only where the DNA matches it firmly.

D gene	V gene	J gene	CDR3 protein
.	TRBV7-2	TRBJ1-5	ASSSGTYQPQH
.	TRBV5-1	TRBJ2-3	ASSLGQEGDTQY
TRBD1	TRBV5-6	TRBJ1-2	ASSLGTGQGYT
.	TRBV20-1	TRBJ1-1	SAPGRLKFF
.	TRBV30	TRBJ1-5	AWSRSAQPQH
.	TRBV20-1	TRBJ2-3	SARRADTQY
.	TRBV19	TRBJ1-1	ASSIPNTEAF
TRBD1	TRBV6-6	TRBJ2-7	ASSYSGGGYEQY
.	TRBV19	TRBJ1-2	ASTAVGSGYT
.	TRBV2	TRBJ2-3	ASTSSGMDTQY
TRBD1	TRBV13	TRBJ1-1	ASSLGKWTGGLNTEAF
.	TRBV9	TRBJ1-1	ASSGDTEAF
.	TRBV18	TRBJ1-2	ASSPQGSGYT
.	TRBV29-1	TRBJ1-1	SGGRVTEAF